The entry that follows covers one TCR beta chain sequence. Its antigen remains unidentified. This CDR3 comprises 13 residues. Germline assignment: CDR1 LNHNV and CDR2 YYDKDF (reference sequence). The germline V and J ends were trimmed by 5 bases and 4 bases, with 11 bases remaining between them. The sample originates from a study of T-cell memory formation after mild COVID-19. Study-wide results and caveats: Those CD4+ clones that contracted were mainly in CM and EM (CD8+ ones in EMRA).

A 5'RACE reaction primed in the constant segment made cDNA libraries of TCR alpha and TCR beta, and these carried sample barcodes and UMIs. In TCRdb, the 5' RACE reads were re-called with MiXCR into one record per CDR3 protein. The sample has roughly 130,000 distinct CDR3 sequences, 15% to 20% seen once. V and J are TRBV15 and TRBJ1-1, with D perhaps matching TRBD1 (5 bases). This clonotype originated in a man aged 18 to 30 who had mild COVID-19 (a few samples of this study predate the infection). Cell type and time point are not known. Sequencing was performed on PBMCs or a T cell subset sorted from them (not recorded which). The CDR3 protein is CATSGAGGTEAFF. CDR3 nucleotide sequence: TGTGCCACCAGCGGGGCCGGGGGCACTGAAGCTTTCTTT.